This TCR beta chain appears in the sequencing data of a study of cytomegalovirus exposure and HLA in healthy donors. The PCR ran on 60 Vbeta and 13 Jbeta primers. Libraries were prepared by immunoSEQ multiplex PCR; TCRdb keeps only in-frame clonotypes and omits some of them. The sample has nearly 110,000 clones; over 70% are singletons. The count of this clone is one. The antigen is not known. Germline V CDR1 and CDR2: LNHDA, SQIVND (reference sequence). V lost 7 bases and J lost 1, with 10 bases in between. There are 13 residues in the CDR3. Findings of the study overall: A link between a missense DCLRE1C variant and TCR beta V- and J-gene trimming emerged from a later analysis. An analysis done earlier found most TCR beta V segments productive about 90% or about 30% of the time. When presence/absence was analysed, sequencing depth was taken to be roughly uniform across donors.

Sequenced material: PBMCs. The chain recombines TRBV19 with TRBJ1-1, with unresolved D. This receptor was identified in a female donor in good health and CMV-seronegative. The DNA for the CDR3 is TGTGCCAGTAACGACTTTCAGAACACTGAAGCTTTCTTT. Translation: CASNDFQNTEAFF.